The clone carrying this T cell receptor beta chain has a single count. DNA at around 210 ng, tens of thousands of T cell genomes, went into sorted-subset replicate PCRs. TCRdb's table, derived via immunoSEQ multiplex PCR, lists solely in-frame clones and lacks some. This sample has fewer than 400,000 clones, with roughly 70% found just once. The sample belongs to a study of shared clonotypes between healthy human individuals. Study at large: CD4 naive cells filled three plates per donor, CD4 memory three, CD8 naive two and CD8 memory one.

Recent vaccinations or acute infections were absent in the healthy HIV-negative adult donors. The CDR3 consists of 13 residues. CDR1 MNHNS and CDR2 SASEGT come from the germline V gene. V lost 6 bases to trimming and J lost 1 base, with 10 bases between them. The clonotype was recovered from a young man in good health. Sequences were obtained from memory CD4+ T cells sorted from blood. Subset reported: CD45RA-negative fraction. The V call is TRBV6-1, the J call TRBJ2-7; D is unresolved. DNA for the CDR3: TGTGCCAGCAGCGATCTCAATTCCTACGAGCAGTACTTC. It encodes CASSDLNSYEQYF.